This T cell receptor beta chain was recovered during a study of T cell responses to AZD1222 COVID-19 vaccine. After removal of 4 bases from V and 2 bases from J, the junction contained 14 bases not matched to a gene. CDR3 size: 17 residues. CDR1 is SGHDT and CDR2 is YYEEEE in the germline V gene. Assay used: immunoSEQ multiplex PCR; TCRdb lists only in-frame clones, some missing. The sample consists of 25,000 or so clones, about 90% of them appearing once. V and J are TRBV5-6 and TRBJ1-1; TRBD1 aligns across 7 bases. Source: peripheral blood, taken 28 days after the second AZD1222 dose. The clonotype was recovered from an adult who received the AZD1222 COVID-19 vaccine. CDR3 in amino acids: CASSPPPGQSKNTEAFF. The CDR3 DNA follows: TGTGCCAGCAGCCCACCTCCGGGACAGTCTAAAAACACTGAAGCTTTCTTT.